This T cell receptor beta chain was recovered during a study of technical replicates of blood from a few donors. The method was immunoSEQ multiplex PCR; TCRdb's version includes in-frame clones alone and lacks a portion of them. The data show 95,000 to 100,000 clones, approximately 94% seen once. The receptor comes from a human donor in good health. The specimen was T cells isolated from PBMCs.

The chain's CDR3 is CASSQSSGGSYNEQFF. The CDR3 region has the DNA TGTGCCAGCAGCCAGTCTAGCGGAGGCTCCTACAATGAGCAGTTCTTC. V is TRBV4-2 and J is TRBJ2-1, with 7 bases aligning to TRBD2. V lost 3 bases, J lost 0 bases, and 5 bases stayed unmatched. The CDR3 totals 16 residues. Germline loops: CDR1 LGHNA, CDR2 YNFKEQ.